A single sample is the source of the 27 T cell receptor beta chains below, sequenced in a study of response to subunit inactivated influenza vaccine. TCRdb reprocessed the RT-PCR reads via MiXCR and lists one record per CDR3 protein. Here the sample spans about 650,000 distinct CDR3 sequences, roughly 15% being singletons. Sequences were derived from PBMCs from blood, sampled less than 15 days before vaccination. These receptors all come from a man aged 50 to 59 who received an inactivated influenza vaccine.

As DNA, the CDR3 is TGTGCCAGCAGTTTCCAGAGCTCTGGGGCCAACGTCCTGACTTTC. Translating gives CASSFQSSGANVLTF. The genes are TRBV12-3 or TRBV12-4 and TRBJ2-6; no reliable D call. Trimming cost V 3 bases and J 0 bases, with 6 bases left between them. This CDR3 comprises 15 residues.

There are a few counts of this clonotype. CDR3 bases: TGTGCCAGCAGCTTAGTTCGGTGGACAGTCTCCTACAATGAGCAGTTCTTC. Translating it yields CASSLVRWTVSYNEQFF. The V and J genes are TRBV11-3 and TRBJ2-1; a possible D gene is TRBD1 (6 bases). Germline V gene lookup returns CDR1 SGHNT and CDR2 YENEEA. This CDR3 spans 17 amino acids. Trimming stripped 1 base from V and 0 bases from J, with 13 bases between.

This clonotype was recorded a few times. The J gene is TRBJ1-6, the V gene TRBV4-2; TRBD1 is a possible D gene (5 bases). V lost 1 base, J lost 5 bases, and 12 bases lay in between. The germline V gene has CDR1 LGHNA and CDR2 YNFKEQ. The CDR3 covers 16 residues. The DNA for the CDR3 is TGTGCCAGCAGCCAAGGGGGACGGGCTCATAATTCACCCCTCCACTTT. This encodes CASSQGGRAHNSPLHF.

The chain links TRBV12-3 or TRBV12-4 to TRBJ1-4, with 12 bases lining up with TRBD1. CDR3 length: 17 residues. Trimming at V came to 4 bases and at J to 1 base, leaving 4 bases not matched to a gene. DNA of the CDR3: TGTGCCAGCAGTTCTCGGGACAGGGGGCGAACTAATGAAAAACTGTTTTTT. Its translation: CASSSRDRGRTNEKLFF.

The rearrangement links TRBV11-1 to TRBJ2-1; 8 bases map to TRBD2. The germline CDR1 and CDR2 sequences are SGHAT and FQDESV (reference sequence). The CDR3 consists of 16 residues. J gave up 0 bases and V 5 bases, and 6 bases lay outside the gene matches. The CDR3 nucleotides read TGTGCCAGCAGCCCTCGGGAGGGCAGCTCCTACAATGAGCAGTTCTTC. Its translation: CASSPREGSSYNEQFF. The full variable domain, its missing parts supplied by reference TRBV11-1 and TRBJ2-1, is EAEVAQSPRYKITEKSQAVAFWCDPISGHATLYWYRQILGQGPELLVQFQDESVVDDSQLPKDRFSAERLKGVDSTLKIQPAELGDSAMYLCASSPREGSSYNEQFFGPGTRLTVL.

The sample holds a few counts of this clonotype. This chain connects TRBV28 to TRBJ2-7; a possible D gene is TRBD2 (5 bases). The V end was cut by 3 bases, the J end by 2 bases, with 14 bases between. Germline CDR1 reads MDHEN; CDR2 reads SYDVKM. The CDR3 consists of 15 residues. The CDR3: CASSFHQRVPYEQYF. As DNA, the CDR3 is TGTGCCAGCAGTTTTCACCAGAGGGTACCCTACGAGCAGTACTTC.

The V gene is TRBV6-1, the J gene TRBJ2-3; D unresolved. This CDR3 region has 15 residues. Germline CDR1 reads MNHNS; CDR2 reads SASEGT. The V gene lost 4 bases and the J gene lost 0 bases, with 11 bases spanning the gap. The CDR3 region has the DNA TGTGCCAGCAGTGCTGGCGTCCAAAGCACAGATACGCAGTATTTT. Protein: CASSAGVQSTDTQYF.

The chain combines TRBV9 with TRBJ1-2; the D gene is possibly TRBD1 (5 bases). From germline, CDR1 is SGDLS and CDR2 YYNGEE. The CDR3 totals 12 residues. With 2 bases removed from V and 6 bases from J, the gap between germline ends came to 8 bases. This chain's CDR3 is CASSVGRDGYTF. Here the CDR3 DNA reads TGTGCCAGCAGCGTTGGCAGGGATGGCTACACCTTC.

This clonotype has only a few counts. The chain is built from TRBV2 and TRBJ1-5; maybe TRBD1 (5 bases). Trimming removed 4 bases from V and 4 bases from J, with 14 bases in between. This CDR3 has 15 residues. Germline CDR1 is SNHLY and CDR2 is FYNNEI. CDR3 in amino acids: CASSVQGLENQPQHF. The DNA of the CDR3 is TGTGCCAGCAGTGTGCAGGGATTAGAAAATCAGCCCCAGCATTTT.

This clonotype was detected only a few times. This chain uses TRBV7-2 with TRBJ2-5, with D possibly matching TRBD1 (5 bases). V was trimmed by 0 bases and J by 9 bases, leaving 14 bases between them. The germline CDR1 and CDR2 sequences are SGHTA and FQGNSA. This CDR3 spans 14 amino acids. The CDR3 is CASSLATRARAQYF. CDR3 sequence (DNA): TGTGCCAGCAGCTTAGCGACCAGGGCCAGGGCCCAGTACTTC.

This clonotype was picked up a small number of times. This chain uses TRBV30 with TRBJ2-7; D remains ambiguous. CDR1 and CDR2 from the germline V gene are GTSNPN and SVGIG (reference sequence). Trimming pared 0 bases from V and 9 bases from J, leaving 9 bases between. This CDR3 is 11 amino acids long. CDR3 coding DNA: TGTGCCTGGAGTGTAGGGAAAGCGCAGTACTTC. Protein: CAWSVGKAQYF.

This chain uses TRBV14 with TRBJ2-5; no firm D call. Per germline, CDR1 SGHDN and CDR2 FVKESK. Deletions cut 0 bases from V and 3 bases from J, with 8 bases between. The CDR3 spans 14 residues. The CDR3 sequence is CASSQDDVKETQYF. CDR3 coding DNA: TGTGCCAGCAGCCAAGATGATGTGAAAGAGACCCAGTACTTC.

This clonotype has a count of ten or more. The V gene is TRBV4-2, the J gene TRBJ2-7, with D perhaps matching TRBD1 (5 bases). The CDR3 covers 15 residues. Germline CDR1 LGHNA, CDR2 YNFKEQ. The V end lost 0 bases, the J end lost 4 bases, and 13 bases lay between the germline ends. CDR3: CASSQDERQKYEQYF. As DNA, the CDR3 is TGTGCCAGCAGCCAAGATGAGAGACAGAAATACGAGCAGTACTTC.

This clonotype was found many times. The CDR3 DNA follows: TGTGCCAGCAGGAGACAGGGGGCGCAGCACACTGAAGCTTTCTTT. Protein product: CASRRQGAQHTEAFF. The chain recombines TRBV12-3 or TRBV12-4 with TRBJ1-1; 10 bases fit TRBD1. There are 15 residues in the CDR3. With 6 bases clipped from V and 3 bases from J, the junction kept 7 bases outside the gene matches.

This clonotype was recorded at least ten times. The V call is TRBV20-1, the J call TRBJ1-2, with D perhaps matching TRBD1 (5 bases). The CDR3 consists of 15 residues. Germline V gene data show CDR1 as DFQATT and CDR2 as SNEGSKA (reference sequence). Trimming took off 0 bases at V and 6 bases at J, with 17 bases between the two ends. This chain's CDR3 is CSARDPDRPFDGYTF. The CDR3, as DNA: TGCAGTGCTAGAGATCCAGACAGACCGTTCGATGGCTACACCTTC.

The CDR3 nucleotides read TGTGCCAGCAGCGCTGGGAGGCCTGGGTACAATGAGCAGTTCTTC. It specifies CASSAGRPGYNEQFF. The J gene is TRBJ2-1, the V gene TRBV9; D might be TRBD2 (6 bases). The germline gives CDR1 SGDLS, CDR2 YYNGEE. Deletions cut 3 bases from V and 4 bases from J, with 14 bases between. The CDR3 has 15 residues.

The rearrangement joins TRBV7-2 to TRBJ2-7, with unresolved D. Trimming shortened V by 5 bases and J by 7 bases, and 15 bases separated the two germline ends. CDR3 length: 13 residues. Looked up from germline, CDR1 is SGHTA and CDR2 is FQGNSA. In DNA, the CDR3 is TGTGCCAGCAGCGTTCGATTCGAACAAGAGCAGTACTTC. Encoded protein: CASSVRFEQEQYF.

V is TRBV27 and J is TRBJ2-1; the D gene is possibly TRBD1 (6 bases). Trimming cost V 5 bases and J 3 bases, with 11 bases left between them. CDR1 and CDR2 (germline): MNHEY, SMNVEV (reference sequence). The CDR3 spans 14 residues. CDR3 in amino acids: CASSIRGLYNEQFF. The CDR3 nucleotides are TGTGCCAGCAGTATCAGGGGCCTCTACAATGAGCAGTTCTTC.

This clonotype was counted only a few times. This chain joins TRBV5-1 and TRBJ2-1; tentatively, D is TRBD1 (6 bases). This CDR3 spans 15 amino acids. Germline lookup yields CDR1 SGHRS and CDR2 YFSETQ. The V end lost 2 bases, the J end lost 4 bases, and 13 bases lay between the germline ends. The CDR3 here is CASSFGTSLYNEQFF. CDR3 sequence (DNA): TGCGCCAGCAGCTTCGGGACATCCTTATACAATGAGCAGTTCTTC.

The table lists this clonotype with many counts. The CDR3: CASSPGDSMAGELFF. CDR3 bases: TGCGCCAGCAGCCCGGGAGATTCGATGGCCGGGGAGCTGTTTTTT. The chain recombines TRBV5-1 with TRBJ2-2; a possible D gene is TRBD2 (6 bases). This CDR3 has 15 amino acids. Germline CDR1 SGHRS, CDR2 YFSETQ. Deletions cut 4 bases from V and 6 bases from J, with 16 bases between.

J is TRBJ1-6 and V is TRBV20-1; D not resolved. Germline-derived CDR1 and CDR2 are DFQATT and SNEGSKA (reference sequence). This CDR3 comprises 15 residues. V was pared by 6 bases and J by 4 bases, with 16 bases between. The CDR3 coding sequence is TGCAGTGCGAGGAGAGGGCCCTTATATAATTCACCCCTCCACTTT. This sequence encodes CSARRGPLYNSPLHF.

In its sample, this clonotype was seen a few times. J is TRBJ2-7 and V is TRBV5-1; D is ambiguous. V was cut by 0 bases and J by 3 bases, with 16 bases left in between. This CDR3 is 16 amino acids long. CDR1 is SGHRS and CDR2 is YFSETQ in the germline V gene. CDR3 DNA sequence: TGCGCCAGCAGCTTGGATTCTAGTCCTCCGGTCTACGAGCAGTACTTC. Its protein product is CASSLDSSPPVYEQYF.

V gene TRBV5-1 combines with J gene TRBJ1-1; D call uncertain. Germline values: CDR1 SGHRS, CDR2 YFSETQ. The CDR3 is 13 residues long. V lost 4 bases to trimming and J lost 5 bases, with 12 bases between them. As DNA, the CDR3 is TGCGCCAGCAGCCGGATTCAACGGACTGAAGCTTTCTTT. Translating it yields CASSRIQRTEAFF.

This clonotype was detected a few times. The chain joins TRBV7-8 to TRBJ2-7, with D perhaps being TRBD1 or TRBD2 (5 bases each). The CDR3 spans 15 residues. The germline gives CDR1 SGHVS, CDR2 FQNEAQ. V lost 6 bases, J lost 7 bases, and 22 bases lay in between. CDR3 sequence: CASRELAGDPWEQYF. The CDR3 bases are TGTGCCAGCAGGGAGTTAGCCGGGGACCCGTGGGAGCAGTACTTC. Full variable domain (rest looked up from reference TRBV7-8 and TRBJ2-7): GAGVSQSPRYKVAKRGQDVALRCDPISGHVSLFWYQQALGQGPEFLTYFQNEAQLDKSGLPSDRFFAERPEGSVSTLKIQRTQQEDSAVYLCASRELAGDPWEQYFGPGTRLTVT.

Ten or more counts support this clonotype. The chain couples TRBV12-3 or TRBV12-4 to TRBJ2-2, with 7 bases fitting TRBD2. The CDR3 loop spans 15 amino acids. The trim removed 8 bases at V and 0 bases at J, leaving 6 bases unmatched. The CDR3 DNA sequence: TGTGCCAGCGTGGGGGGGGACGCGAACACCGGGGAGCTGTTTTTT. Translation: CASVGGDANTGELFF.

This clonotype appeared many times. The CDR3 loop reads CSVKGSFHEQYF. The DNA of the CDR3 is TGCAGCGTTAAAGGCAGTTTTCACGAGCAGTACTTC. This chain uses TRBV29-1 with TRBJ2-7; D remains ambiguous. The V gene's germline CDR1 is SQVTM and CDR2 ANQGSEA. The V end was cut by 5 bases, the J end by 5 bases, with 13 bases between. This CDR3 comprises 12 residues.

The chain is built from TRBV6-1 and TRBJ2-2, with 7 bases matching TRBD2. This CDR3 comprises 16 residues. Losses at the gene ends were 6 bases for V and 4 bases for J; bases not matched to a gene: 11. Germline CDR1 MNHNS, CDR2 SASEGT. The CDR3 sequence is CASSHGAGVGTGELFF. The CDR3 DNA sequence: TGTGCCAGCAGCCACGGGGCGGGAGTAGGCACCGGGGAGCTGTTTTTT.